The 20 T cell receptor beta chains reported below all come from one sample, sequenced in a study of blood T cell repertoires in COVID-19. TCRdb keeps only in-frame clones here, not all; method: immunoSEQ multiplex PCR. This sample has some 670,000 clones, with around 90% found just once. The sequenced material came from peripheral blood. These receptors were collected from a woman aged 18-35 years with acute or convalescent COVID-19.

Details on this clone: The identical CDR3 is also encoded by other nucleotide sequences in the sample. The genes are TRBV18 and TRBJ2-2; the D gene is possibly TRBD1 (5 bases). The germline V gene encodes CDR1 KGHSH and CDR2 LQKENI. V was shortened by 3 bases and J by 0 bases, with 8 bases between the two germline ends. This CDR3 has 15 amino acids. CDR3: CASSPQGPNTGELFF. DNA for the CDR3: TGTGCCAGCTCACCCCAGGGCCCGAACACCGGGGAGCTGTTTTTT.

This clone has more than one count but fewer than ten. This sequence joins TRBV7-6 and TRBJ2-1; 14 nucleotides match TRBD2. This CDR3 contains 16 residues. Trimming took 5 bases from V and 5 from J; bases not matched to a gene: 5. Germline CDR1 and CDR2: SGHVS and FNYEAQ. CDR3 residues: CASSRTSGGYNNEQFF. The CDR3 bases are TGTGCCAGCAGCCGGACTAGCGGGGGGTACAACAATGAGCAGTTCTTC.

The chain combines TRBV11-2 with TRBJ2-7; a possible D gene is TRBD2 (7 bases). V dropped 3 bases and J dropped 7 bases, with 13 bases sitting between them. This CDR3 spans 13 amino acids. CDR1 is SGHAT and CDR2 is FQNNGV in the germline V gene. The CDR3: CASSLAGAGEQYF. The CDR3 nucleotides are TGTGCCAGCAGCTTGGCGGGGGCGGGGGAGCAGTACTTC. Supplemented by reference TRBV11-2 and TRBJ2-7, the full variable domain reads EAGVAQSPRYKIIEKRQSVAFWCNPISGHATLYWYQQILGQGPKLLIQFQNNGVVDDSQLPKDRFSAERLKGVDSTLKIQPAKLEDSAVYLCASSLAGAGEQYFGPGTRLTVT.

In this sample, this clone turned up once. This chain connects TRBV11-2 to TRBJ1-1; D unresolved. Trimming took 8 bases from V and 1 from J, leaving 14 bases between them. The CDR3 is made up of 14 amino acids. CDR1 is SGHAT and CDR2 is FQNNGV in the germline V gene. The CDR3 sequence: CASASGGPNTEAFF. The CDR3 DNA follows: TGTGCCAGCGCTAGCGGCGGACCGAACACTGAAGCTTTCTTT.

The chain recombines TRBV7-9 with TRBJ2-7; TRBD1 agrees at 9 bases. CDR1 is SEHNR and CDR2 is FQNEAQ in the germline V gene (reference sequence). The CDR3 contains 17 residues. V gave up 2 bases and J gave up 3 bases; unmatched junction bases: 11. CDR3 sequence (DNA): TGTGCCAGCAGCTTACCTCCGGGACAGGGCCCCTACTACGAGCAGTACTTC. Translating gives CASSLPPGQGPYYEQYF.

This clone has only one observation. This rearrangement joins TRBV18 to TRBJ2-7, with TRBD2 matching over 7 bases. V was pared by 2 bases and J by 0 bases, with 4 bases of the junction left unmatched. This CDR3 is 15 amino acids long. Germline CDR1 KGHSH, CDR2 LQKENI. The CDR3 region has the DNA TGTGCCAGCTCACCAGGGACTACGAGCTCCTACGAGCAGTACTTC. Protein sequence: CASSPGTTSSYEQYF. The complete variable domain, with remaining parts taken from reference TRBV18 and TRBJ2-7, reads NAGVMQNPRHLVRRRGQEARLRCSPMKGHSHVYWYRQLPEEGLKFMVYLQKENIIDESGMPKERFSAEFPKEGPSILRIQQVVRGDSAAYFCASSPGTTSSYEQYFGPGTRLTVT.

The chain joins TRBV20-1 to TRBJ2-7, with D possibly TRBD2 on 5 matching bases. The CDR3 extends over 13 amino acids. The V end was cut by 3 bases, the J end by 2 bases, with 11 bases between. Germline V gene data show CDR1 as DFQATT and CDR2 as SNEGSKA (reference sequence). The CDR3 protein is CSASERVPYEQYF. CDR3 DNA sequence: TGCAGTGCTAGTGAGAGGGTCCCCTACGAGCAGTACTTC.

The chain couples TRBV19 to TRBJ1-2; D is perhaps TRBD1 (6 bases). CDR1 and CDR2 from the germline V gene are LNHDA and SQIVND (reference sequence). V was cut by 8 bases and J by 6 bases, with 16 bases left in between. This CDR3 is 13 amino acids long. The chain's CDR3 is CASGEIGGHGYTF. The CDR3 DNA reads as TGTGCCAGTGGGGAAATAGGGGGACATGGCTACACCTTC. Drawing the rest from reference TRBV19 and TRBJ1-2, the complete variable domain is DGGITQSPKYLFRKEGQNVTLSCEQNLNHDAMYWYRQDPGQGLRLIYYSQIVNDFQKGDIAEGYSVSREKKESFPLTVTSAQKNPTAFYLCASGEIGGHGYTFGSGTRLTVV.

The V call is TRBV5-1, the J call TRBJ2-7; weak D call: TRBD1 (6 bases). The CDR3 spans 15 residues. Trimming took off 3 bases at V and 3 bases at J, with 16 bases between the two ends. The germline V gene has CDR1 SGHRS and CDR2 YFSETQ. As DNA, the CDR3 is TGCGCCAGCAGCTCATCCCGGACAGATCGCTACGAGCAGTACTTC. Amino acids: CASSSSRTDRYEQYF.

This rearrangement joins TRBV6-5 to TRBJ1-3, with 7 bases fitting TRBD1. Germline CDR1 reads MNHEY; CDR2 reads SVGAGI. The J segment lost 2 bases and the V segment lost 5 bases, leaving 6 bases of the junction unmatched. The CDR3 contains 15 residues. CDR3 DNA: TGTGCCAGCAGTCCCGACAGGGTGCCTGGAAACACCATATATTTT. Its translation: CASSPDRVPGNTIYF.

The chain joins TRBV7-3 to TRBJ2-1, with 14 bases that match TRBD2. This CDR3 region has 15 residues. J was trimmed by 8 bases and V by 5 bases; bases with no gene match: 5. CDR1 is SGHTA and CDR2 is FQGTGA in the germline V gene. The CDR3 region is CASSAGLAGVDEQFF. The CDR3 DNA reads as TGTGCCAGCAGCGCGGGACTAGCGGGGGTCGATGAGCAGTTCTTC.

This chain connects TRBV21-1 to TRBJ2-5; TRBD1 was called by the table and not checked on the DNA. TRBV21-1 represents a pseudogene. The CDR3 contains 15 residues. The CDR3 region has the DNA TGTGCCAGCAGCATGGGACAGGGGGCGCGGGAGACCCAGTACTTC. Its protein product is CASSMGQGARETQYF.

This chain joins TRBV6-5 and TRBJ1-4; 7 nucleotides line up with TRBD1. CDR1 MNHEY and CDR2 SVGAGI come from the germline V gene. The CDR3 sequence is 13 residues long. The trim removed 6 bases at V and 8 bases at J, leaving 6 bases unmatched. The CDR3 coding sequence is TGTGCCAGCAGCAGGGGACAGACAGAAAAACTGTTTTTT. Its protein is CASSRGQTEKLFF.

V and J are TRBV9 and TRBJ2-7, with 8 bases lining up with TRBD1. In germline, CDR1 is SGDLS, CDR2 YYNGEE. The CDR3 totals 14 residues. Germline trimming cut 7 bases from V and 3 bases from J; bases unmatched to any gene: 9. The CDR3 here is CASSYGQGGYEQYF. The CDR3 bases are TGTGCCAGCTCCTACGGACAGGGCGGCTACGAGCAGTACTTC. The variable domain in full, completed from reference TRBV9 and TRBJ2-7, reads DSGVTQTPKHLITATGQRVTLRCSPRSGDLSVYWYQQSLDQGLQFLIQYYNGEERAKGNILERFSAQQFPDLHSELNLSSLELGDSALYFCASSYGQGGYEQYFGPGTRLTVT.

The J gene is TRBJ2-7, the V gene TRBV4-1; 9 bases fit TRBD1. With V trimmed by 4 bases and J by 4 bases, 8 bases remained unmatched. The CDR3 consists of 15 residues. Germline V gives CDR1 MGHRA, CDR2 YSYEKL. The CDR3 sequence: CASSRSGQGEYEQYF. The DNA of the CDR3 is TGCGCCAGCAGCCGCTCGGGACAGGGTGAATACGAGCAGTACTTC.

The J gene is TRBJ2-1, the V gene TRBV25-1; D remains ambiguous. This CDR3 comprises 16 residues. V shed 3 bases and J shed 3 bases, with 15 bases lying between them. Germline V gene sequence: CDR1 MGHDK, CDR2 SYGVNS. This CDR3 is CASSDPIGFNYNEQFF. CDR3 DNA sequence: TGTGCCAGCAGTGATCCTATCGGTTTCAACTACAATGAGCAGTTCTTC. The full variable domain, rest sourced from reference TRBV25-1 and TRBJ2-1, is EADIYQTPRYLVIGTGKKITLECSQTMGHDKMYWYQQDPGMELHLIHYSYGVNSTEKGDLSSESTVSRIRTEHFPLTLESARPSHTSQYLCASSDPIGFNYNEQFFGPGTRLTVL.

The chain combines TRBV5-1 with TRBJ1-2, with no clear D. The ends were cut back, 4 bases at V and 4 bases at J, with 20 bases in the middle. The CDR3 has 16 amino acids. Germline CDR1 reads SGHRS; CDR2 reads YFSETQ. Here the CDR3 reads CASSPERTTTGYGYTF. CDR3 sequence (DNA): TGCGCCAGCAGCCCCGAAAGGACGACTACGGGCTATGGCTACACCTTC.

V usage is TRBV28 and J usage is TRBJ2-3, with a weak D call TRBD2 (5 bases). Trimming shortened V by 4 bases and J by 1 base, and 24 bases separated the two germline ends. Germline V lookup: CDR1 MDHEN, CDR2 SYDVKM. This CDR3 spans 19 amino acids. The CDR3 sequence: CASSWAPLAPQGGTDTQYF. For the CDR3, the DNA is TGTGCCAGCAGTTGGGCGCCCCTAGCCCCCCAAGGCGGCACAGATACGCAGTATTTT.

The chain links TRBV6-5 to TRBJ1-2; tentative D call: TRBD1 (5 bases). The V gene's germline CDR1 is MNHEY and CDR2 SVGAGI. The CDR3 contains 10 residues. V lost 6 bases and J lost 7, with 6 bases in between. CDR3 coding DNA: TGTGCCAGCAGGGGGCTTGGCTACACCTTC. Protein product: CASRGLGYTF.

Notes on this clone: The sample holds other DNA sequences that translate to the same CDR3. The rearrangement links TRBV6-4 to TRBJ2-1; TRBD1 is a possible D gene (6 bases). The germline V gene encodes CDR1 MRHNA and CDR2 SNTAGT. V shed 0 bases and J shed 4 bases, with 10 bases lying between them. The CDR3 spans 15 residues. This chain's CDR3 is CASSDSQGSYNEQFF. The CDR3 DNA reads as TGTGCCAGCAGTGACTCTCAGGGGTCATACAATGAGCAGTTCTTC.